These 10 T cell receptor beta chains came from one sample sequenced in a study of vaccination effects on CD4 cells after COVID-19. Their antigens remain unidentified. CD4+ T cells specific for antigen were expanded with viral peptide pools by the ViraFEST assay before sequencing. Researchers isolated CD4+ T cells once roughly nine days of culture had elapsed. Prior SARS-CoV-2 infection was absent in the vaccine recipients, as shown by negative nucleocapsid antibodies. The data were produced by immunoSEQ multiplex PCR, yet TCRdb's version contains in-frame clones alone and is incomplete. The data hold 37,000 or so clones, with approximately 68% observed a single time. The starting material was CD4+ T cells from PBMCs cultured with HCoV-OC43 spike peptides, obtained before COVID-19 vaccination. The sample's subset: HCoV-OC43 spike overlapping peptide pool stimulation. The receptors were gathered from a human donor who received a COVID-19 vaccine.

This chain joins TRBV5-6 and TRBJ2-5; 10 bases match TRBD1. The CDR3 has 14 amino acids. Germline CDR1 reads SGHDT; CDR2 reads YYEEEE. V lost 5 bases, J lost 5 bases, and 6 bases stayed unmatched. The CDR3, as DNA: TGTGCCAGCAGGGGGACAGGGGAGACGGAGACCCAGTACTTC. Amino acid sequence: CASRGTGETETQYF.

The gene calls are TRBV10-1 and TRBJ2-7, with D tentatively TRBD1 (6 bases). V lost 3 bases and J 0 bases, leaving 15 bases between the germline ends. The CDR3 sequence is 16 residues long. Germline CDR1 reads WNHNN; CDR2 reads SYGVQD (reference sequence). As DNA, the CDR3 is TGCGCCAGCAGTGATTCTCTCCGGACAGCCTCCTACGAGCAGTACTTC. Protein: CASSDSLRTASYEQYF.

V usage is TRBV4-1 and J usage is TRBJ1-6; 11 bases are shared with TRBD1. Germline CDR1 and CDR2: MGHRA and YSYEKL. Trimming took 8 bases from V and 9 from J; bases not matched to a gene: 6. The CDR3 extends over 14 amino acids. This CDR3 is CASRDRGNRSPLHF. As DNA, the CDR3 is TGCGCCAGCCGGGACAGGGGGAATCGTTCACCCCTCCACTTT.

The chain links TRBV13 to TRBJ1-2; D ambiguous. Trimming pared 6 bases from V and 5 bases from J, leaving 28 bases between. This CDR3 contains 18 residues. Germline CDR1 and CDR2: PRHDT and FYEKMQ (reference sequence). As DNA, the CDR3 is TGTGCCAGCAGACTCGAACGGGAAAGGGCCACGGGCTATTATGGCTACACCTTC. This gives the protein CASRLERERATGYYGYTF.

The rearrangement uses TRBV6-5 and TRBJ1-1; no definite D call. The V and J ends lost 3 bases and 1 base respectively, with 15 bases between them. This CDR3 spans 16 amino acids. CDR1 MNHEY and CDR2 SVGAGI come from the germline V gene. The CDR3 bases are TGTGCCAGCAGTTATTTCGGCCAGGCGTCGAACACTGAAGCTTTCTTT. It translates to CASSYFGQASNTEAFF.

This clone appeared once. V and J are TRBV6-5 and TRBJ2-7, with D perhaps matching TRBD1 (6 bases). V lost 0 bases to trimming and J lost 7 bases, with 16 bases between them. The V gene's germline CDR1 is MNHEY and CDR2 SVGAGI. This CDR3 has 15 residues. CDR3 loop: CASSYSGDRLGEQYF. DNA for the CDR3: TGTGCCAGCAGTTACTCCGGCGACAGGTTGGGGGAGCAGTACTTC.

CDR3 sequence (DNA): TGTGCCAGCAGTTACGGAATGGGGCGCCTCTATGGCTACACCTTC. It is translated as CASSYGMGRLYGYTF. This chain joins TRBV6-5 and TRBJ1-2; D is possibly TRBD1 (5 bases). Between the trimmed V and J ends, which lost 2 bases and 4 bases, there was a span of 14 bases. Germline V gives CDR1 MNHEY, CDR2 SVGAGI. The length of the CDR3 is 15 residues.

This clone was detected a few times. The CDR3 is CASSQGALAVAGGTQYF. The CDR3 DNA is TGTGCCAGCAGCCAAGGGGCGCTAGCGGTCGCGGGGGGGACGCAGTATTTT. This chain joins TRBV3-1 (or the pseudogene TRBV3-2) and TRBJ2-3; 9 bases align to TRBD2. CDR1 and CDR2 (germline): LGHDT, YNNKEL (reference sequence). With V trimmed by 1 base and J by 9 bases, 14 bases remained unmatched. CDR3 length: 17 amino acids.

This clone was seen a few times. The V and J genes are TRBV5-1 and TRBJ2-1; D uncertain. The CDR3 has 14 residues. Germline loops: CDR1 SGHRS, CDR2 YFSETQ. The V gene lost 0 bases and the J gene lost 6 bases, with 10 bases spanning the gap. CDR3 protein: CASSLEVGLNEQFF. The CDR3, as DNA: TGCGCCAGCAGCTTGGAGGTGGGTCTCAATGAGCAGTTCTTC.

This chain connects TRBV6-1 to TRBJ2-3, with 10 bases lining up with TRBD1. The CDR3 is 18 residues long. The germline CDR1 and CDR2 sequences are MNHNS and SASEGT. Trimming cost V 4 bases and J 3 bases; bases outside gene matches: 13. The CDR3 bases are TGTGCCAGCAGTGGGTTTAGAGAGACAGGGGGCCAGACAGATACGCAGTATTTT. This gives the protein CASSGFRETGGQTDTQYF.